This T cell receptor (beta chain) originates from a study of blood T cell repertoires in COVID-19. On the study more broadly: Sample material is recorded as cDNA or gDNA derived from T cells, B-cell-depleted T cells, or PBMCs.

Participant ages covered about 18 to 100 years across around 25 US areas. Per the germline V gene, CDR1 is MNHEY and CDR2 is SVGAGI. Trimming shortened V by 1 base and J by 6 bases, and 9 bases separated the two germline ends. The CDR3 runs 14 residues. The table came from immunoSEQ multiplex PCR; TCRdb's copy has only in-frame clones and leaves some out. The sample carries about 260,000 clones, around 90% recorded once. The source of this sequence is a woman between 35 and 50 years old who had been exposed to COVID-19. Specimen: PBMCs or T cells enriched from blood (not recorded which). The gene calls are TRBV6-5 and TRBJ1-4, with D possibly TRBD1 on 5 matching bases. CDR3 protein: CASSYYPGDEKLFF. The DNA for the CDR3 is TGTGCCAGCAGTTACTACCCGGGGGATGAAAAACTGTTTTTT.